Listed below are T cell receptor beta chains from one sample, sequenced in a study of T cells in Graves' hyperthyroidism and ophthalmopathy. TCRdb reanalysed the multiplex PCR reads using MiXCR and keeps one entry per CDR3 protein. The data show about 210,000 distinct CDR3 sequences, with approximately 20% seen just once and roughly 44% held by the top ten. The sequenced sample was blood. These receptor sequences come from a man aged 35 to 55 with Graves' hyperthyroidism. Both conserved end residues are part of each CDR3. A D gene is named only where the DNA matches it firmly. A row's size may be missing; if present it is once, few, many or a size class.

j_call v_call clone_size d_call cdr3_length cdr3_aa cdr3_nt
TRBJ2-1 TRBV12-3/TRBV12-4 many TRBD1 14 CASRGQGAYNEQFF TGTGCCAGCAGGGGACAGGGGGCCTACAATGAGCAGTTCTTC
TRBJ2-1 TRBV6-2/TRBV6-3 NA TRBD1 17 CASSYPKGQGQSNEQFF TGTGCCAGCAGTTACCCCAAGGGACAGGGGCAATCCAATGAGCAGTTCTTC
TRBJ1-3 TRBV7-9 once NA 16 CASSLPADVSGNTIYF TGTGCCAGCAGCTTACCGGCGGACGTCTCTGGAAACACCATATATTTT
TRBJ2-5 TRBV6-2/TRBV6-3 many TRBD1 17 CASSYSADRGDQETQYF TGTGCCAGCAGTTACTCGGCCGACAGGGGGGACCAAGAGACCCAGTACTTC
TRBJ1-2 TRBV12-3/TRBV12-4 NA NA 14 CASSPLGPNYGYTF TGTGCCAGCAGTCCCCTAGGGCCCAACTATGGCTACACCTTC
TRBJ2-3 TRBV2 many TRBD2 14 CASNAGGNTDTQYF TGTGCCAGCAACGCGGGGGGGAACACAGATACGCAGTATTTT
TRBJ2-1 TRBV9 few NA 15 CASSVGGNSYNEQFF TGTGCCAGCAGCGTTGGGGGAAATTCCTACAATGAGCAGTTCTTC
TRBJ2-5 TRBV6-2/TRBV6-3 NA NA 14 CASSPGTVEETQYF TGTGCCAGCAGTCCTGGCACTGTTGAAGAGACCCAGTACTTC
TRBJ2-7 TRBV6-1 many NA 12 CATRLSDYEQYF TGTGCCACTAGGTTGAGTGACTACGAGCAGTACTTC
TRBJ2-5 TRBV10-3 NA NA 15 CAISESQGGQETQYF TGTGCCATCAGTGAGTCGCAGGGGGGCCAAGAGACCCAGTACTTC
TRBJ2-7 TRBV5-1 many TRBD1 15 CASSLGWTGAYEQYF TGCGCCAGCAGCTTGGGGTGGACAGGGGCCTACGAGCAGTACTTC
TRBJ2-6 TRBV13 NA TRBD1 17 CASSHGQGSSGANVLTF TGTGCCAGCAGCCATGGACAGGGGAGCTCTGGGGCCAACGTCCTGACTTTC
TRBJ2-1 TRBV30 many NA 15 CAWSVEPGWVNEQFF TGTGCCTGGAGCGTAGAACCCGGCTGGGTCAATGAGCAGTTCTTC
TRBJ1-5 TRBV7-2 few NA 14 CASSSYWGERSHHF TGTGCCAGCAGCTCGTATTGGGGGGAACGGTCGCACCATTTT
TRBJ2-5 TRBV12-3/TRBV12-4 many NA 16 CASSPAEAGRGETQYF TGTGCCAGCAGTCCCGCAGAGGCAGGACGAGGGGAGACCCAGTACTTC